These T cell receptor beta chains were read from a single sample in a study of T cell responses to AZD1222 COVID-19 vaccine. Using immunoSEQ multiplex PCR, the repertoire was profiled, and TCRdb retains in-frame clones only, with some absent. The data show around 84,000 clones, 87% seen once. This specimen was peripheral blood, taken on day 0 of AZD1222 vaccination. These receptors were collected from an adult in good health. CDR3s include the opening cysteine and the closing phenylalanine or tryptophan. Each record gives: V gene, clone size, J gene, CDR3 length, CDR3 protein. Only part of the rows carry a size: once, few, many, or a class if the clone is expanded.

v_gene: TRBV19
abundance: NA
j_gene: TRBJ1-5
len: 15
CDR3aa: CASSPGPGGNQPQHF

v_gene: TRBV7-9
abundance: NA
j_gene: TRBJ2-1
len: 14
CDR3aa: CASSWTSGYNEQFF

v_gene: TRBV3-1/TRBV3-2
abundance: NA
j_gene: TRBJ1-5
len: 13
CDR3aa: CASSQGLGATQHF

v_gene: TRBV12-3/TRBV12-4
abundance: NA
j_gene: TRBJ1-2
len: 11
CDR3aa: CASSFLSGYTF

v_gene: TRBV14
abundance: NA
j_gene: TRBJ2-5
len: 17
CDR3aa: CASSQGTSGRALETQYF

v_gene: TRBV4-2
abundance: NA
j_gene: TRBJ2-2
len: 15
CDR3aa: CASSQAGSQSGELFF

v_gene: TRBV6-1
abundance: NA
j_gene: TRBJ1-2
len: 13
CDR3aa: CASSEEARSGYTF

v_gene: TRBV12-3/TRBV12-4
abundance: NA
j_gene: TRBJ2-1
len: 13
CDR3aa: CASSLNRVNEQFF

v_gene: TRBV6-4
abundance: NA
j_gene: TRBJ2-3
len: 16
CDR3aa: CASSEGVGRAINTQYF

v_gene: TRBV7-3
abundance: once
j_gene: TRBJ1-1
len: 14
CDR3aa: CASSPYIGKSEAFF

v_gene: TRBV10-3
abundance: NA
j_gene: TRBJ2-3
len: 17
CDR3aa: CAISESMGQGGTDTQYF

v_gene: TRBV10-3
abundance: NA
j_gene: TRBJ2-3
len: 18
CDR3aa: CAISGASGRAADTDTQYF

v_gene: TRBV27
abundance: NA
j_gene: TRBJ2-7
len: 12
CDR3aa: CASGREFYEQYF

v_gene: TRBV12-3/TRBV12-4
abundance: NA
j_gene: TRBJ2-2
len: 12
CDR3aa: CASSLGGGELFF

v_gene: TRBV5-8
abundance: NA
j_gene: TRBJ2-5
len: 15
CDR3aa: CASSSTGGLELAQYF

v_gene: TRBV6-4
abundance: NA
j_gene: TRBJ2-2
len: 13
CDR3aa: CASSDGNTGELFF

v_gene: TRBV29-1
abundance: NA
j_gene: TRBJ2-3
len: 13
CDR3aa: CSVGLLAADTQYF

v_gene: TRBV7-9
abundance: NA
j_gene: TRBJ2-5
len: 15
CDR3aa: CASSFVQGERETQYF

v_gene: TRBV7-3
abundance: once
j_gene: TRBJ2-3
len: 15
CDR3aa: CASSAWDRSGDTQYF

v_gene: TRBV7-8
abundance: NA
j_gene: TRBJ1-2
len: 14
CDR3aa: CASSLADRGPSYTF

v_gene: TRBV2
abundance: NA
j_gene: TRBJ2-1
len: 11
CDR3aa: CASRTSVEQFF

v_gene: TRBV5-1
abundance: NA
j_gene: TRBJ2-5
len: 14
CDR3aa: CASSLGWVEETQYF

v_gene: TRBV2
abundance: NA
j_gene: TRBJ1-6
len: 16
CDR3aa: CASRGRWTAPNSPLHF

v_gene: TRBV10-3
abundance: NA
j_gene: TRBJ2-7
len: 17
CDR3aa: CAISERGSGGSSYEQYF

v_gene: TRBV6-2/TRBV6-3
abundance: NA
j_gene: TRBJ1-2
len: 15
CDR3aa: CASSLLPTGGQGYTF

v_gene: TRBV3-1/TRBV3-2
abundance: NA
j_gene: TRBJ1-1
len: 15
CDR3aa: CASTFGGGGVTEAFF

v_gene: TRBV4-3
abundance: NA
j_gene: TRBJ1-1
len: 15
CDR3aa: CASSQHSGQNTEAFF

v_gene: TRBV27
abundance: NA
j_gene: TRBJ1-5
len: 13
CDR3aa: CASSRELNQPQHF

v_gene: TRBV7-9
abundance: NA
j_gene: TRBJ1-1
len: 14
CDR3aa: CASSGGPSNTEAFF

v_gene: TRBV7-2
abundance: NA
j_gene: TRBJ2-3
len: 17
CDR3aa: CASSYKVLAGGKNTQYF

v_gene: TRBV6-5
abundance: NA
j_gene: TRBJ1-2
len: 13
CDR3aa: CASSRTTVDGYTF

v_gene: TRBV4-3
abundance: NA
j_gene: TRBJ1-4
len: 16
CDR3aa: CASSQVVGPGGEKLFF

v_gene: TRBV20-1
abundance: NA
j_gene: TRBJ2-3
len: 11
CDR3aa: CSAEIRDTQYF

v_gene: TRBV4-1
abundance: NA
j_gene: TRBJ1-5
len: 16
CDR3aa: CASSQDAGGGNQPQHF

v_gene: TRBV30
abundance: NA
j_gene: TRBJ1-4
len: 15
CDR3aa: CAWSVNRGLDEKLFF

v_gene: TRBV7-9
abundance: once
j_gene: TRBJ1-2
len: 14
CDR3aa: CASSLDGEGYGYTF

v_gene: TRBV5-1
abundance: NA
j_gene: TRBJ2-6
len: 15
CDR3aa: CASSWGSSGANVLTF

v_gene: TRBV2
abundance: NA
j_gene: TRBJ2-2
len: 11
CDR3aa: CASSTSGELFF

v_gene: TRBV12-3/TRBV12-4
abundance: NA
j_gene: TRBJ1-4
len: 13
CDR3aa: CASSLGGREKLFF

v_gene: TRBV3-1/TRBV3-2
abundance: NA
j_gene: TRBJ2-5
len: 17
CDR3aa: CASSHFRREGIQETQYF

v_gene: TRBV18
abundance: NA
j_gene: TRBJ1-1
len: 13
CDR3aa: CASSPNQDTEAFF

v_gene: TRBV7-7
abundance: NA
j_gene: TRBJ1-3
len: 17
CDR3aa: CASSSGPRRLSGNTIYF

v_gene: TRBV12-3/TRBV12-4
abundance: NA
j_gene: TRBJ2-1
len: 13
CDR3aa: CASRGGAYNEQFF

v_gene: TRBV27
abundance: NA
j_gene: TRBJ1-1
len: 10
CDR3aa: CASRGTEAFF

v_gene: TRBV7-3
abundance: NA
j_gene: TRBJ2-1
len: 16
CDR3aa: CASSLTTSGGQNEQFF

v_gene: TRBV9
abundance: NA
j_gene: TRBJ1-3
len: 14
CDR3aa: CASSYDRAGNTIYF

v_gene: TRBV5-4
abundance: NA
j_gene: TRBJ2-7
len: 15
CDR3aa: CASSSQGGRAYEQYF

v_gene: TRBV19
abundance: NA
j_gene: TRBJ2-5
len: 13
CDR3aa: CATGGRGRETQYF

v_gene: TRBV19
abundance: NA
j_gene: TRBJ1-6
len: 15
CDR3aa: CASGRTGFEDSPLHF

v_gene: TRBV25-1
abundance: NA
j_gene: TRBJ2-5
len: 14
CDR3aa: CASSGLTGQETQYF

v_gene: TRBV19
abundance: NA
j_gene: TRBJ1-1
len: 15
CDR3aa: CASRRPDRERTEAFF

v_gene: TRBV4-1
abundance: NA
j_gene: TRBJ2-6
len: 17
CDR3aa: CASSLRTPPSGANVLTF

v_gene: TRBV9
abundance: NA
j_gene: TRBJ2-1
len: 15
CDR3aa: CASSATSGLYNEQFF

v_gene: TRBV7-8
abundance: NA
j_gene: TRBJ2-3
len: 15
CDR3aa: CASRGQQTFTDTQYF

v_gene: TRBV5-1
abundance: NA
j_gene: TRBJ1-1
len: 14
CDR3aa: CASSLGTPPVEAFF